These 13 T cell receptor beta chains share one sample of origin, sequenced in a study of PD-L1 blockade in urothelial cancer. Time point here: pretreatment peripheral blood. Some clones are missing from TCRdb's copy, which holds only in-frame ones; the method was immunoSEQ multiplex PCR. The sample yields around 38,000 clones, roughly 84% seen once. Sequencing was performed on PBMCs, taken around atezolizumab (anti-PD-L1) treatment. Every receptor here comes from a man aged 60-69 years with urothelial cancer.

The chain joins TRBV9 to TRBJ1-4; 8 bases fit TRBD1. The V gene's germline CDR1 is SGDLS and CDR2 YYNGEE. The CDR3 extends over 15 amino acids. With V trimmed by 3 bases and J by 8 bases, 9 bases remained unmatched. Here the CDR3 reads CASSDKQGGKEKLFF. CDR3 sequence (DNA): TGTGCCAGCAGCGACAAACAGGGGGGAAAGGAAAAACTGTTTTTT.

This chain links TRBV19 with TRBJ2-3, with D hard to call. The CDR3 loop spans 12 amino acids. Trimming pared 4 bases from V and 4 bases from J, leaving 6 bases between. CDR1 is LNHDA, CDR2 SQIVND, per germline (reference sequence). CDR3 amino acids: CASSTMSDTQYF. The CDR3 DNA follows: TGTGCCAGTAGTACCATGTCAGATACGCAGTATTTT.

The sample holds a few counts of this clone. In nucleotides, the CDR3 is TGTGCCACCTTCCAGGGGGCGCTTCGCGCTGAAGCTTTCTTT. Translating gives CATFQGALRAEAFF. The chain links TRBV28 to TRBJ1-1, with TRBD1 matching over 8 bases. The germline CDR1 and CDR2 sequences are MDHEN and SYDVKM. V was pared by 10 bases and J by 6 bases, with 13 bases of the junction left unmatched. The CDR3 runs 14 residues.

The V and J genes are TRBV5-1 and TRBJ2-3; no firm D call. V was cut by 4 bases and J by 6 bases, with 9 bases left in between. CDR3 length: 12 residues. The germline gives CDR1 SGHRS, CDR2 YFSETQ. The CDR3 nucleotides are TGCGCCAGCAGCCAGACATCTGATACGCAGTATTTT. Its translation: CASSQTSDTQYF. The full variable domain, rest sourced from reference TRBV5-1 and TRBJ2-3, is KAGVTQTPRYLIKTRGQQVTLSCSPISGHRSVSWYQQTPGQGLQFLFEYFSETQRNKGNFPGRFSGRQFSNSRSEMNVSTLELGDSALYLCASSQTSDTQYFGPGTRLTVL.

The CDR3 DNA follows: TGTGCCAGCAGCTGGGACAGGGAGGCCGGGGAGCTGTTTTTT. Protein sequence: CASSWDREAGELFF. V is TRBV11-3 and J is TRBJ2-2; TRBD1 aligns across 9 bases. V dropped 4 bases and J dropped 6; count of bases not matched to a gene: 3. This CDR3 has 14 residues. Germline values: CDR1 SGHNT, CDR2 YENEEA.

V gene TRBV29-1 combines with J gene TRBJ2-5, with 7 positions matching TRBD2. Germline lookup yields CDR1 SQVTM and CDR2 ANQGSEA. V shed 6 bases and J 0 bases; nucleotides not matched to a gene: 10. The length of the CDR3 is 15 residues. The CDR3, as DNA: TGCAGCGTAGACCCCACTAGCGACTACCAAGAGACCCAGTACTTC. Translated: CSVDPTSDYQETQYF.

The rearrangement links TRBV28 to TRBJ2-1; no reliable D call. The ends were cut back, 5 bases at V and 5 bases at J, with 7 bases in the middle. This CDR3 region has 12 residues. Germline-derived CDR1 and CDR2 are MDHEN and SYDVKM. CDR3 protein: CASSLLNNEQFF. The CDR3 DNA follows: TGTGCCAGCAGTCTCCTTAACAATGAGCAGTTCTTC.

As DNA, the CDR3 is TGTGCCAGCCACGGAGATCTTAACTATGGCTACACCTTC. It is translated as CASHGDLNYGYTF. V is TRBV2 and J is TRBJ1-2; D gene ambiguous. The germline V and J ends were trimmed by 8 bases and 1 base, with 11 bases remaining between them. The CDR3 covers 13 residues. Germline CDR1 reads SNHLY; CDR2 reads FYNNEI.

J is TRBJ1-3 and V is TRBV9; D remains ambiguous. Germline V CDR1 and CDR2: SGDLS, YYNGEE. Trimming removed 2 bases at V and 4 bases at J, with 10 bases between. This CDR3 contains 14 residues. Written as DNA, the CDR3 is TGTGCCAGCAGCGTCGCTACGTACGGAAACACCATATATTTT. This codes for CASSVATYGNTIYF.

The CDR3 sequence: CASVGQGADQPQHF. The CDR3 nucleotides read TGTGCCAGCGTCGGACAGGGGGCCGATCAGCCCCAGCATTTT. The chain is built from TRBV7-9 and TRBJ1-5; 11 bases are shared with TRBD1. With V trimmed by 8 bases and J by 5 bases, 5 bases remained unmatched. The CDR3 runs to 14 residues. Looked up from germline, CDR1 is SEHNR and CDR2 is FQNEAQ (reference sequence).

J is TRBJ1-5 and V is TRBV6-1; possibly TRBD1 for D (6 bases). The V end lost 8 bases, the J end lost 5 bases, and 13 bases lay between the germline ends. This CDR3 region has 13 residues. The germline gives CDR1 MNHNS, CDR2 SASEGT. CDR3 amino acids: CASAEGHDQPQHF. The CDR3 nucleotides are TGTGCCAGCGCCGAGGGACATGATCAGCCCCAGCATTTT.

This chain connects TRBV4-1 to TRBJ2-7; D gene ambiguous. Trimming cost V 8 bases and J 0 bases, with 5 bases left between them. The CDR3 is 11 amino acids. Germline CDR1 MGHRA, CDR2 YSYEKL. The CDR3 DNA follows: TGCGCCAGCTCTCTCTCCTACGAGCAGTACTTC. Amino acid sequence: CASSLSYEQYF.

The rearrangement joins TRBV10-3 to TRBJ2-1; 7 bases are shared with TRBD1. The CDR3 is 16 residues long. The germline V gene has CDR1 ENHRY and CDR2 SYGVKD. Trimming at V came to 3 bases and at J to 5 bases, leaving 10 bases not matched to a gene. The CDR3 loop reads CAISDPLDRYNNEQFF. CDR3 sequence (DNA): TGTGCCATCAGTGACCCCTTGGACAGGTATAACAATGAGCAGTTCTTC.